These 30 T cell receptor beta chains were sequenced from one sample in a study of regulatory T cells in long-lasting Graves disease. For TCR beta, libraries came from iRepertoire HTBI primers and Arm-PCR of CDR3 regions. TCRdb re-analysed the multiplex PCR reads in MiXCR, keeping a single row per CDR3 protein. The repertoire holds around 450,000 distinct CDR3 sequences, with roughly 15% as singletons. Described time point: newly diagnosed GD, antithyroid drugs for less than 3 months. From PBMCs, RNA was extracted and then used to make the TCR library. The sample was also reused in another study, on T cells in Graves' hyperthyroidism and ophthalmopathy.

The sample here was peripheral blood mononuclear cells (PBMCs), taken at new diagnosis, from a patient treated with antithyroid drugs. All receptors derive from a man between 35 and 55 years old with Graves disease.

This clonotype has a count of ten or more. This chain links TRBV12-3 or TRBV12-4 with TRBJ1-5; D gene unclear. Trimming shortened V by 3 bases and J by 2 bases, and 11 bases separated the two germline ends. This CDR3 has 15 amino acids. The CDR3 spells CASSFGLRGNQPQHF. DNA for the CDR3: TGTGCCAGCAGTTTTGGATTAAGAGGCAATCAGCCCCAGCATTTT.

This clonotype was seen a few times. The chain uses TRBV5-1 and TRBJ2-5; TRBD1 might be the D (5 bases). V was trimmed by 0 bases and J by 5 bases, leaving 11 bases between them. The germline CDR1 and CDR2 sequences are SGHRS and YFSETQ. This CDR3 has 14 residues. The CDR3: CASSLAPGSETQYF. The CDR3 DNA reads TGCGCCAGCAGCTTGGCCCCAGGGTCGGAGACCCAGTACTTC.

This clonotype was seen a handful of times. The rearrangement uses TRBV19 and TRBJ2-2, with TRBD2 as a possible D gene (6 bases). The CDR3 contains 15 residues. Germline V lookup: CDR1 LNHDA, CDR2 SQIVND (reference sequence). V lost 8 bases, J lost 5 bases, and 18 bases lay in between. CDR3: CASRPGAAGTGELFF. In DNA, the CDR3 is TGTGCCAGTCGACCGGGAGCAGCCGGGACCGGGGAGCTGTTTTTT.

This clonotype has only a few counts. This chain joins TRBV20-1 and TRBJ2-1; 9 positions agree with TRBD2. This CDR3 comprises 15 residues. The V gene's germline CDR1 is DFQATT and CDR2 SNEGSKA (reference sequence). The junction had 5 bases not matched to a gene; V was cut back by 1 base and J by 4 bases. The chain's CDR3 is CSARVGGRDYNEQFF. CDR3 nucleotides: TGCAGTGCTAGAGTGGGCGGGAGGGATTACAATGAGCAGTTCTTC.

A single count supports this clonotype. This chain uses TRBV12-3 or TRBV12-4 with TRBJ2-1; 8 positions match TRBD2. This CDR3 region has 19 residues. The V and J ends lost 6 bases and 3 bases, in that order; junction bases with no gene match: 19. As DNA, the CDR3 is TGTGCCAGCAGACTTTCTCCCGATTTTAGCGGGACCTTCTACAATGAGCAGTTCTTC. This gives the protein CASRLSPDFSGTFYNEQFF.

This chain joins TRBV6-5 and TRBJ1-6, with D uncertain. Germline assignment: CDR1 MNHEY and CDR2 SVGAGI. Between the trimmed V and J ends, which lost 0 bases and 13 bases, there was a span of 10 bases. The CDR3 loop spans 13 amino acids. CDR3 nucleotides: TGTGCCAGCAGTTACTCGGCGGATGGGCCCCTCCACTTT. It is translated as CASSYSADGPLHF.

Many counts were recorded for this clonotype. This chain links TRBV28 with TRBJ2-7; D uncertain. The ends were cut back, 5 bases at V and 1 base at J, with 12 bases in the middle. The CDR3 is made up of 14 amino acids. Germline CDR1 is MDHEN and CDR2 is SYDVKM. The CDR3 DNA follows: TGTGCCAGCAGTGTGAGTGGGCTTTCCTACGAGCAGTACTTC. Translating it yields CASSVSGLSYEQYF. The full variable domain, completed using reference TRBV28 and TRBJ2-7, is DVKVTQSSRYLVKRTGEKVFLECVQDMDHENMFWYRQDPGLGLRLIYFSYDVKMKEKGDIPEGYSVSREKKERFSLILESASTNQTSMYLCASSVSGLSYEQYFGPGTRLTVT.

The genes are TRBV20-1 and TRBJ1-2; D remains unclear. Trimming pared 3 bases from V and 6 bases from J, leaving 8 bases between. Germline values: CDR1 DFQATT, CDR2 SNEGSKA (reference sequence). The CDR3 is made up of 11 amino acids. The DNA for the CDR3 is TGCAGTGCTAGGCCGGTCGATGGCTACACCTTC. This translates into CSARPVDGYTF.

This clonotype was counted at least ten times. V usage is TRBV12-3 or TRBV12-4 and J usage is TRBJ1-5; 7 bases fit TRBD1. The CDR3 is made up of 13 amino acids. J was trimmed by 7 bases and V by 6 bases; bases with no gene match: 6. The DNA for the CDR3 is TGTGCCAGCAGAGGGACAGCGGGGCAGCCCCAGCATTTT. This codes for CASRGTAGQPQHF.

V usage is TRBV4-1 and J usage is TRBJ2-3, with 11 bases lining up with TRBD2. CDR1 is MGHRA and CDR2 is YSYEKL in the germline V gene. The V segment lost 5 bases and the J segment 5 bases; nucleotides outside the gene matches: 6. The CDR3 is made up of 15 amino acids. This chain's CDR3 is CASSGDGTSGDTQYF. CDR3 coding DNA: TGCGCCAGCAGCGGAGACGGGACTAGCGGAGATACGCAGTATTTT.

The V call is TRBV20-1, the J call TRBJ2-7, with TRBD1 matching over 9 bases. Per germline, CDR1 DFQATT and CDR2 SNEGSKA (reference sequence). The CDR3 is 15 residues long. The ends lost 3 bases at V and 0 bases at J; junction bases unmatched: 6. CDR3 residues: CSARPRDRVSYEQYF. The CDR3 DNA reads TGCAGTGCTAGGCCCCGGGACAGGGTCTCCTACGAGCAGTACTTC.

The rearrangement links TRBV27 to TRBJ2-3; D uncertain. From germline, CDR1 is MNHEY and CDR2 SMNVEV (reference sequence). Trimming cost V 5 bases and J 4 bases, with 10 bases left between them. The CDR3 totals 13 residues. CDR3: CASSPSFADTQYF. In DNA form, the CDR3 reads TGTGCCAGCAGTCCTTCTTTTGCAGATACGCAGTATTTT.

This clonotype appeared a few times. The chain joins TRBV9 to TRBJ2-1; TRBD2 is a possible D gene (5 bases). CDR3 length: 16 amino acids. Trimming took off 0 bases at V and 5 bases at J, with 15 bases between the two ends. From germline, CDR1 is SGDLS and CDR2 YYNGEE. The CDR3 DNA reads TGTGCCAGCAGCGTAGAGGTGGGAGTAGTCCACAATGAGCAGTTCTTC. Encoded protein: CASSVEVGVVHNEQFF.

Worth noting for this clonotype: Being one base from a much bigger clone, this may be a read error. The CDR3 is CASSFSSRGKDTQYF. The CDR3 DNA sequence: TGTGCCAGCAGTTTCTCGAGTCGTGGTAAAGATACGCAGTATTTT. The genes are TRBV28 and TRBJ2-3; D gene ambiguous. V gave up 3 bases and J gave up 5 bases, with 15 bases separating them. This CDR3 has 15 residues. Germline V CDR1 and CDR2: MDHEN, SYDVKM. The full variable domain, in which reference TRBV28 and TRBJ2-3 provide the parts outside the CDR3, is DVKVTQSSRYLVKRTGEKVFLECVQDMDHENMFWYRQDPGLGLRLIYFSYDVKMKEKGDIPEGYSVSREKKERFSLILESASTNQTSMYLCASSFSSRGKDTQYFGPGTRLTVL.

This clonotype has a single count. V is TRBV20-1 and J is TRBJ2-4; no reliable D call. This CDR3 region has 15 residues. The germline gives CDR1 DFQATT, CDR2 SNEGSKA (reference sequence). The V gene lost 2 bases and the J gene lost 0 bases, with 11 bases spanning the gap. The CDR3 loop reads CSARNPSLAKNIQYF. Written as DNA, the CDR3 is TGCAGTGCTAGAAACCCGAGTCTAGCCAAAAACATTCAGTACTTC.

The table lists this clonotype with a few counts. This may arise from a read error, as a much more abundant clone is one base away. This sequence joins TRBV7-9 and TRBJ2-7, with 7 bases fitting TRBD1. This CDR3 spans 13 amino acids. V dropped 5 bases and J dropped 2; count of bases not matched to a gene: 3. The germline V gene has CDR1 SEHNR and CDR2 FQNEAQ (reference sequence). The CDR3, as DNA: TGTGCCAGCAGCGGGGACAGAGCCTACGAGCAGTACTTC. Protein product: CASSGDRAYEQYF.

Of note for this clonotype: A much larger clone sits a single nucleotide away, making a read error possible. This chain joins TRBV6-1 and TRBJ1-1; 8 bases fit TRBD1. Germline V gene sequence: CDR1 MNHNS, CDR2 SASEGT. The CDR3 extends over 15 amino acids. The CDR3 sequence is CASSEQGASYTEASF. The CDR3, as DNA: TGTGCCAGCAGTGAACAGGGGGCGTCGTACACTGAAGCTTCCTTT.

J is TRBJ2-1 and V is TRBV9; a possible D gene is TRBD2 (6 bases). Trimming cost V 4 bases and J 7 bases, with 15 bases left between them. CDR3 length: 14 residues. Germline-derived CDR1 and CDR2 are SGDLS and YYNGEE. The CDR3 bases are TGTGCCAGCAGCTTAGACGGGACTCTTAATGAGCAGTTCTTC. It encodes CASSLDGTLNEQFF.

This clonotype came up many times. The chain combines TRBV6-1 with TRBJ2-3, with a weak D call TRBD2 (6 bases). Deletions cut 1 base from V and 0 bases from J, with 8 bases between. Germline V gene lookup returns CDR1 MNHNS and CDR2 SASEGT. The CDR3 length is 15 residues. The CDR3 region has the DNA TGTGCCAGCAGTGAAGGGAGCGGGAGCACAGATACGCAGTATTTT. The encoded protein is CASSEGSGSTDTQYF.

Many counts were recorded for this clonotype. V is TRBV6-9 and J is TRBJ2-7; D not resolved. Germline assignment: CDR1 MNHGY and CDR2 SVAAGI. The V and J ends lost 4 bases and 5 bases respectively, with 18 bases between them. This CDR3 has 15 residues. CDR3 sequence reads: CASSSVTPAPHEQYF. The CDR3 nucleotides are TGTGCCAGCAGTTCCGTGACTCCCGCCCCCCACGAGCAGTACTTC.

The chain uses TRBV12-3 or TRBV12-4 and TRBJ2-1; D unresolved. The CDR3 spans 16 residues. V was clipped by 2 bases and J by 0 bases, with 11 bases between them. The CDR3 is CASSLLGSSSYNEQFF. Here the CDR3 DNA reads TGTGCCAGCAGTTTATTGGGCTCCAGCTCCTACAATGAGCAGTTCTTC.

Concerning this clonotype: A read error may be the cause here, since a much bigger clone is one base away. CDR3 sequence: CASSSGQGGVGETQYF. In DNA, the CDR3 is TGTGCCAGCAGCTCAGGACAGGGGGGTGTTGGAGAGACCCAGTACTTC. V usage is TRBV7-9 and J usage is TRBJ2-1; 10 bases map to TRBD1. TRBJ2-5 matches the DNA end more closely, so the J call is doubtful. In germline, CDR1 is SEHNR, CDR2 FQNEAQ (reference sequence). CDR3 length: 16 residues.

In its sample, this clonotype was seen once. The chain combines TRBV27 with TRBJ2-1; 8 bases are a match to TRBD1. With 5 bases clipped from V and 4 bases from J, the junction kept 7 bases outside the gene matches. The CDR3 is 15 residues long. Germline CDR1 is MNHEY and CDR2 is SMNVEV (reference sequence). Here the CDR3 reads CASSDQGAQYNEQFF. In nucleotides, the CDR3 is TGTGCCAGCAGTGATCAGGGGGCCCAATACAATGAGCAGTTCTTC.

This clonotype was recorded a few times. The V gene is TRBV7-8, the J gene TRBJ1-4, with TRBD1 matching over 8 bases. V lost 5 bases to trimming and J lost 0 bases; unmatched junction nucleotides: 8. The length of the CDR3 is 17 residues. Germline CDR1 is SGHVS and CDR2 is FQNEAQ. The CDR3: CASSPRQGISTNEKLFF. The CDR3, as DNA: TGTGCCAGCAGCCCGCGACAGGGGATATCAACTAATGAAAAACTGTTTTTT.

This clonotype was counted at least ten times. V usage is TRBV5-1 and J usage is TRBJ1-1; possibly TRBD1 for D (5 bases). Trimming pared 4 bases from V and 7 bases from J, leaving 17 bases between. The CDR3 is 14 residues long. The germline gives CDR1 SGHRS, CDR2 YFSETQ. CDR3 sequence: CASSPPLAGGEAFF. The DNA for the CDR3 is TGCGCCAGCAGCCCCCCCCTAGCGGGGGGTGAAGCTTTCTTT.

There are many counts of this clonotype. This rearrangement joins TRBV27 to TRBJ2-5; the D gene is possibly TRBD2 (5 bases). V was pared by 5 bases and J by 5 bases, with 15 bases between. The CDR3 has 14 amino acids. Germline CDR1 MNHEY, CDR2 SMNVEV (reference sequence). The CDR3 nucleotides are TGTGCCAGCAGTACGCTACTAGGACGGGAGACCCAGTACTTC. Its translation: CASSTLLGRETQYF.

V is TRBV27 and J is TRBJ1-1; 8 nucleotides match TRBD1. Germline V gene data show CDR1 as MNHEY and CDR2 as SMNVEV (reference sequence). Germline trimming cut 6 bases from V and 0 bases from J; bases unmatched to any gene: 12. This CDR3 comprises 17 residues. CDR3 residues: CASRTYWTGKLNTEAFF. The CDR3 nucleotides read TGTGCCAGCAGAACCTACTGGACAGGGAAGTTGAACACTGAAGCTTTCTTT.

V usage is TRBV7-9 and J usage is TRBJ2-3; D call uncertain. The CDR3 loop spans 11 amino acids. The germline V and J ends were trimmed by 8 bases and 2 bases, with 5 bases remaining between them. In germline, CDR1 is SEHNR, CDR2 FQNEAQ (reference sequence). In nucleotides, the CDR3 is TGTGCCAGCGATATCACAGATACGCAGTATTTT. This sequence encodes CASDITDTQYF.

This clonotype was observed many times. The gene calls are TRBV20-1 and TRBJ2-7; 12 bases match TRBD2. The junction had 6 bases not matched to a gene; V was cut back by 6 bases and J by 3 bases. Germline lookup yields CDR1 DFQATT and CDR2 SNEGSKA (reference sequence). This CDR3 region has 14 residues. CDR3 region: CSAGRTSGVYEQYF. For the CDR3, the DNA is TGCAGTGCAGGCCGGACTAGCGGGGTCTACGAGCAGTACTTC.

Details on this clonotype: A much larger clonotype is one base distant, so this may be a read error. The V gene is TRBV28, the J gene TRBJ2-7; possibly TRBD1 for D (6 bases). CDR3 length: 14 residues. CDR1 and CDR2 (germline): MDHEN, SYDVKM. With 6 bases removed from V and 5 bases from J, the gap between germline ends came to 17 bases. The CDR3 DNA reads TGTGCCAGCAGGGCTAGGACAGAGATCCACGAGCAGTACTTC. Amino acids: CASRARTEIHEQYF.